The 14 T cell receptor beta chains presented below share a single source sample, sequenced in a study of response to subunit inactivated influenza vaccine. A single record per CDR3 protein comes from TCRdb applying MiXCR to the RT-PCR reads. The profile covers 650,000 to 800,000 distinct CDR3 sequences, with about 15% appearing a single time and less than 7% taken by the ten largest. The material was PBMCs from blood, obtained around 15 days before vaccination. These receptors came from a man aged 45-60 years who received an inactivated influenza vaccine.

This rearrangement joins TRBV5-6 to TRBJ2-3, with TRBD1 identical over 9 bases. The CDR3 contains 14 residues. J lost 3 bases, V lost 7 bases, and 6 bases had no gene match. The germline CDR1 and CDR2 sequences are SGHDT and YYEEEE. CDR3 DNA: TGTGCCAGCGGAAACAGGGGGCGGACAGATACGCAGTATTTT. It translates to CASGNRGRTDTQYF.

The DNA of the CDR3 is TGTGCCACAGGTCGGGGTAACAATGAGCAGTTCTTC. It translates to CATGRGNNEQFF. The genes are TRBV24-1 and TRBJ2-1, with D perhaps TRBD2 (5 bases). The CDR3 covers 12 residues. Trimming took 10 bases from V and 5 from J, leaving 11 bases between them. The germline gives CDR1 KGHDR, CDR2 SFDVKD.

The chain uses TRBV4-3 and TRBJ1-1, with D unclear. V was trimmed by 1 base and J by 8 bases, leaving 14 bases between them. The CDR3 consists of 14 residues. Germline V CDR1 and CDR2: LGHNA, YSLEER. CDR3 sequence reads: CASSQVLQQEEAFF. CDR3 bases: TGCGCCAGCAGCCAAGTATTACAGCAGGAGGAAGCTTTCTTT.

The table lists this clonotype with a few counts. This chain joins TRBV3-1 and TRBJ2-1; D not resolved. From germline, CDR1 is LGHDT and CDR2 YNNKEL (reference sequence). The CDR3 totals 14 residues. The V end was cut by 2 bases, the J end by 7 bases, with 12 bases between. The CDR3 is CASSQPSPRNEQFF. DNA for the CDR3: TGTGCCAGCAGCCAACCCTCGCCTCGGAATGAGCAGTTCTTC.

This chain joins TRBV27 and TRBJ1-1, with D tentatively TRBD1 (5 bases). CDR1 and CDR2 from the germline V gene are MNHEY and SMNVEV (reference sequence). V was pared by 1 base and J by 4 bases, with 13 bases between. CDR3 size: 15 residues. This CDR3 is CASSLWAGKTTEAFF. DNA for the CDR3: TGTGCCAGCAGTTTATGGGCAGGGAAGACCACTGAAGCTTTCTTT.

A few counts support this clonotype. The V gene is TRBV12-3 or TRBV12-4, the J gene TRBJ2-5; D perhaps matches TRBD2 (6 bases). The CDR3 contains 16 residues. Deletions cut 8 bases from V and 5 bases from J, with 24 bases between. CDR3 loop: CASSPGGTHAGETQYF. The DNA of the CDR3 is TGTGCCAGCTCACCTGGAGGGACTCATGCCGGGGAGACCCAGTACTTC.

The chain's CDR3 is CASSLWGLANQETQYF. DNA of the CDR3: TGTGCCAGCAGCTTGTGGGGACTAGCTAACCAAGAGACCCAGTACTTC. The chain uses TRBV11-2 and TRBJ2-5; TRBD2 agrees at 9 bases. Germline loops: CDR1 SGHAT, CDR2 FQNNGV. The CDR3 is 16 amino acids. J gave up 0 bases and V 3 bases, and 5 bases lay outside the gene matches.

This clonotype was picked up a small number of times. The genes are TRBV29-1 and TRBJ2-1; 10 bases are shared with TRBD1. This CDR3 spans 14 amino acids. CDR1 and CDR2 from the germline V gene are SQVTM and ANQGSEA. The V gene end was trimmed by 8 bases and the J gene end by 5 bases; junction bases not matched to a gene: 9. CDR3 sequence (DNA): TGCAGCAGGCCGGGACAGGGGTACGACAATGAGCAGTTCTTC. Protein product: CSRPGQGYDNEQFF.

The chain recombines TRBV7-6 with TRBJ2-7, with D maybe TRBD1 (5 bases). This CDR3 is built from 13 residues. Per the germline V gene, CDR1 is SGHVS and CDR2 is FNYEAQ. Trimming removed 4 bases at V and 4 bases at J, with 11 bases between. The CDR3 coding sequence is TGTGCCAGCAGCTCAGACCCAGGGTACGAGCAGTACTTC. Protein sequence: CASSSDPGYEQYF.

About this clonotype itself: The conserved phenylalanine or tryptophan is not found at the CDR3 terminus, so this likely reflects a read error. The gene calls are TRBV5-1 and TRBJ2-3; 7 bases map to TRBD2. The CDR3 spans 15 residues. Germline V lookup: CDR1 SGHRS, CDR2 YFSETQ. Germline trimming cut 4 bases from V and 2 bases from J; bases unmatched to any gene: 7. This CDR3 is CASSTSSGITDTQYI. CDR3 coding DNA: TGCGCCAGCAGCACGTCTAGCGGTATCACAGATACGCAGTATATT.

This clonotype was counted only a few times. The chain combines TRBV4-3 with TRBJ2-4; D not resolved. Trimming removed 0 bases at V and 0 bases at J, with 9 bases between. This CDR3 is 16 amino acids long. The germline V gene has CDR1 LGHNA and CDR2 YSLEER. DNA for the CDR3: TGCGCCAGCAGCCAAGATCACAGACTAGCCAAAAACATTCAGTACTTC. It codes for CASSQDHRLAKNIQYF.

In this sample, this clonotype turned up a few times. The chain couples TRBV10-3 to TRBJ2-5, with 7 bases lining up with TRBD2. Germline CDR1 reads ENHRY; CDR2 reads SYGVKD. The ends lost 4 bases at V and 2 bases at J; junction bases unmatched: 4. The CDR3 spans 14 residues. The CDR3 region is CAISVGGGQETQYF. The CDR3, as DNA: TGTGCCATCAGTGTGGGCGGGGGACAAGAGACCCAGTACTTC.

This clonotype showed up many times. CDR3 nucleotides: TGCAGTGGCTACCCTAACACAGATACGCAGTATTTT. Its translation: CSGYPNTDTQYF. The chain couples TRBV20-1 to TRBJ2-3; D call uncertain. The CDR3 is 12 amino acids. The V end lost 7 bases, the J end lost 2 bases, and 10 bases lay between the germline ends. The germline CDR1 and CDR2 sequences are DFQATT and SNEGSKA (reference sequence).

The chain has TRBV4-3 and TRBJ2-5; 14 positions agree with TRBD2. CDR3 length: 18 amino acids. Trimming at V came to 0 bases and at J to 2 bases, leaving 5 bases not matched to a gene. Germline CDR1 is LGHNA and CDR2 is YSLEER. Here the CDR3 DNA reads TGCGCCAGCAGCCAAGATCCGGGACTAGCGGGGGATCAAGAGACCCAGTACTTC. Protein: CASSQDPGLAGDQETQYF.